This T cell receptor (beta chain) was obtained from a study of monozygotic twins with inflammatory bowel disease. TCRdb reprocessed the 5' RACE reads and stores each CDR3 protein as one record, lacking DNA. The sample table sets out fewer than 550,000 distinct CDR3 sequences. The TCR sequence derives from a human donor with ulcerative colitis or Crohn's disease, or a healthy co-twin of an affected twin (not recorded which). The sample comprised blood.

The CDR3 spells CASSSDRDRVDEQYF. The chain combines TRBV12-3 or TRBV12-4 with TRBJ2-7; TCRdb proposes TRBD1, but this gene call is untestable without DNA. There are 15 residues in the CDR3.